This TCR beta chain was recovered during a study of blood T cell repertoires in COVID-19. Study background: Acute and convalescent COVID-19 samples came from the United States, Italy and Spain. PBMCs, B-cell-depleted T cells, or T cells provided the cDNA or gDNA that made up the material.

In the authors' workflow: Estimation of nucleated cell counts was performed using reference gene primer amplification. Using immunoSEQ multiplex PCR, the repertoire was profiled, and TCRdb retains in-frame clones only, with some absent. That table gives V, J and clone size, and the DNA gave D and trimming. The sample includes about 140,000 clones, approximately 83% of them seen just once. This receptor was identified in a human donor in a cohort sampled during active COVID-19. Sequencing was carried out using peripheral blood.

Written as DNA, the CDR3 is TGTGCCAGCAGCTCACACGGGACAGGGGCTTGGGGGGAGACCCAGTACTTC. It codes for CASSSHGTGAWGETQYF. The V gene is TRBV7-2, the J gene TRBJ2-5, with 10 positions matching TRBD1. CDR3 size: 17 residues. CDR1 and CDR2 (germline): SGHTA, FQGNSA. The J segment lost 5 bases and the V segment lost 4 bases, leaving 13 bases of the junction unmatched.